The entry below describes one TCR beta chain. What antigen it recognizes has not been identified. Nothing much larger sits one base from this clone, and base qualities are not available. The junction carries 9 bases between V and J, which are trimmed by 5 bases and 4 bases respectively. The germline V gene (reference sequence) gives CDR1 as MNHEY and CDR2 as SMNVEV. The CDR3 measures 13 amino acids from cysteine to phenylalanine. The entry retains the CDR3 DNA only, 39 bases that are in frame from base 1. In total, approximately 700 healthy bone marrow donors made up the cohort. At the time of sampling, all cohort members were nominally healthy, though unrecorded immune exposures were likely present. The donor was CMV seronegative and was included in the group of 352 seronegative cohort members. Each donor provided a peripheral blood sample, and peripheral blood mononuclear cells were used for TCR beta sequencing. Genomic DNA was extracted from the blood cell samples with the Qiagen DNeasy Blood Extraction Kit.

The data belong to a study of cytomegalovirus exposure and HLA in healthy donors (dated by TCRdb to about 2017). With regard to the full study: An earlier analysis of some 600 of the donors reported 276 Gb of sequence data and around 110 million unique TCR beta sequences obtained from around 180 million T cells. Approximately 300 gigabases of sequencing data and 75 million to 85 million unique TCR sequences made up an early release that covered several hundred HLA-typed donors. Of the approximately 400 genotyped donors, less than 85% were placed in the genetic ancestry cluster associated with self-reported Caucasian donors. The aim of the study was to test whether cataloging public T cell receptors could identify signatures of past pathogen exposure. The study used immunosequencing to profile the T cell repertoires of approximately 640 subjects and linked those repertoires to cytomegalovirus serostatus. Along with the roughly 610-subject first cohort, a separate validation cohort of about 110 different subjects was used. To predict cytomegalovirus infection status, the study brought together high-throughput TCR immunosequencing, statistical association of individual TCRs with disease status, and machine learning. To study patterns of TCR occurrence, a later analysis re-analyzed previously published TCR beta repertoires from 666 donors and added high-resolution HLA genotyping. Rather than drawing on any new phenotypic data, the later analysis identified candidate immune exposures from TCR beta sequences and the way those sequences occurred across donors. An earlier analysis of around 540 of the donors applied high-throughput TCR beta sequencing to assess whether each TCR beta V gene segment acted as functional or pseudogenic. Donor age, sex, ethnicity and CMV serostatus were compiled together with the repertoire data. In a later genetic analysis, genome-wide SNP genotypes for about three fifths of the 666 donors were used, and that subset was treated as a discovery cohort. All discovery cohort repertoires had been generated using a single sequencing platform. Class I and class II HLA loci were covered by the typing at four-digit resolution. Typing coverage varied by locus: roughly 629-640 donors for A, B, C, DRB1 and DQB1; approximately 560 for DQA1; around 610 for DPA1; approximately 450 for DPB1. A few DR-DQ haplotypes were treated as single units for association and clustering because of strong linkage in the cohort. Across roughly 420 genotyped donors of the cohort, an average of 235,054 unique TCR beta nucleotide sequences per donor were sequenced, and around 19% of those sequences were non-productive.

General study outcomes and caveats: In the study, some 160 TCR beta chains were listed as associated with cytomegalovirus. The authors suggested that the approach could potentially be generalized to other disease states and immunological phenotypes. Strong co-occurrence of HLA alleles, especially DR and DQ, made assigning TCR associations to individual alleles difficult. A cluster of highly shared sequence variants was judged likely to represent a technical artifact of the sequencing pipeline. Only TCR beta chains were sequenced in this cohort, and the absence of alpha or paired-chain data limited detectable features. Linkage disequilibrium might explain the correlated functional status among segregating V segments, but an unknown experimental factor could not be excluded. According to a later genetic analysis, donors in an Asian-associated ancestry cluster had fewer N-insertions in productive TCRs than the approximately 630-donor mean. Because HLA typing was missing for some donors at each locus, association tests included only the typed subset. An association between a missense DCLRE1C variant and V-gene and J-gene trimming of TCR beta chains was found in a later genetic analysis and replicated in an independent cohort. Specific HLA alleles were associated with over 15,000 TCR beta sequences at a false discovery rate of 0.05 in a later analysis. In a later analysis, HLA-associated TCR beta chains were found to be more clonally expanded and to have lower generation probabilities than equally common non-associated chains. The earlier analysis of fewer than 750 of the donors excluded about 16 rarely observed V segments, including chromosome 9 orphons, because counts were too low. According to a later analysis, parvovirus B19, influenza, CMV and Epstein-Barr virus appeared linked to several top co-occurrence clusters. The presence/absence analyses assumed that sequencing depth was roughly uniform across donors, and that assumption may not be true. Because the 87-base-pair reads could not distinguish some IMGT-functional V segments, including TRBV6-2 and TRBV6-3, those segments were excluded. A further reported finding was that TCR beta sequences accurately predicted the HLA-A and HLA-B alleles for most subjects in the first cohort. In an earlier analysis of a few hundred of the donors, most TCR beta V segments were observed in productive rearrangements about 90% or about 30% of the time, broadly matching IMGT annotations. A few of the identified cytomegalovirus-associated TCR beta chains were confirmed in vitro to be specific for cytomegalovirus antigens. In a later analysis, most CMV-associated TCR beta chains were found to appear HLA-restricted, with HLA associations seemingly driven largely by CMV exposure. The only immune exposure information available for the cohort was CMV serostatus. Across donors, most TCR sequences were observed very rarely, whereas some public TCRs were present in many individuals. In both the original and validation cohorts, the classifier was reported to diagnose cytomegalovirus status with high specificity and sensitivity. A later analysis found that TCR association rates varied across HLA loci, with DRB1 alleles showing the most associated TCRs and HLA-C alleles the fewest.

The library relied on the immunoSEQ multiplex PCR assay. For the multiplex PCR, a mixture combining 60 forward primers for TCR Vbeta segments and 13 reverse primers for TCR Jbeta segments was used. The CDR3 region of rearranged TCR beta genes was amplified from genomic DNA by a multiplex PCR assay. The amplified TCR beta libraries were sequenced on the Illumina HiSeq System as 87-base-pair reads. From the authors' description of their analysis: A later analysis tallied roughly 76 million unique TCR beta chains across the 660 or so repertoires, and approximately 12 million of those chains were shared by two or more donors. Raw reads were error-corrected and collapsed into unique sequences by a nearest-neighbor algorithm in which closely related sequences were merged to remove PCR and sequencing errors. Alignment of CDR3 sequences to IMGT reference sequences was used to assign V, D and J gene segments. For a sequence to be retained, a match of at least six nucleotides was required to both a V gene segment and a J gene segment. A rearrangement counted as productive if the CDR3 had no stop codons and remained in frame with V and J, and every other rearrangement counted as non-productive. CDR3 was defined by IMGT convention, running from the second conserved V-encoded cysteine to the conserved J-encoded phenylalanine. Sequences without an unambiguous match to a single V gene segment were excluded from the earlier analysis of 500 to 700 of the donors. In an earlier analysis of 500 to 750 of the donors, V segments were called functional above 56.7% productive rearrangements and were called segregating when the between-donor standard deviation exceeded 5%. To diagnose cytomegalovirus status from the catalog of TCR beta chain sequences, a statistical classification framework was built. A later analysis assigned V and J genes by comparing TCR nucleotide sequences with IMGT/GENE-DB human TR gene sequences. Using the TCRdist pipeline, a later analysis assigned CDR3 sequences along with most-parsimonious VDJ recombination scenarios. A later analysis defined each TCR beta chain by its CDR3 amino acid sequence plus V-gene family, and excluded reads lacking a unique V-gene family. To address suspected cross-contamination and a sequencing artifact, a later analysis removed a few hundred highly shared, low-generation-probability nucleotide sequences. A later analysis calculated a clonal expansion index for each public chain from normalized within-repertoire ranks of inferred template counts. Generation probabilities in a later analysis came from a VDJ recombination model fitted to out-of-frame rearrangements, and those results were checked against IGoR. A later analysis scored TCR-TCR, TCR-HLA and TCR-CMV co-occurrence with hypergeometric tests, applying a repertoire-size bias correction to TCR pairs. A later analysis estimated false discovery rates by permuting HLA or CMV assignments 20 times. In a later analysis, co-occurring TCRs were grouped with DBSCAN, and TCRdist sequence similarity was added when clustering was performed within HLA-allele-positive subsets. Repertoires with fewer than 30,000 or more than 120,000 public chains, plus five repertoires with anomalous nucleotide sharing, were excluded from co-occurrence clustering. As stored in TCRdb, this immuneACCESS dataset retains in-frame rearrangements with V and J assigned. A fraction of the clones does not appear; measured against another copy, unresolved V genes explain less than half of the discrepancy, and the remainder lacks a known reason. V, J and clone size derive from that table, while D and trimming were established from the DNA sequence. This sample holds 200,000 or so clones; around 85% were observed only once. The ten largest clones add up to 3.8% of the sample.

The sample was PBMCs. This clonotype was sampled from a man aged 50 or older in good health and CMV-seronegative. The rearrangement combines TRBV27 with TRBJ2-1; the D gene is unclear. This receptor has the CDR3 CASSPSPYNEQFF. The sequenced DNA is TGTGCCAGCAGTCCGAGTCCATACAATGAGCAGTTCTTC.